The 13 T cell receptor beta chains presented below share a single source sample, sequenced in a study of T cell clusters in autoimmune cytopenias. Multiplex touch-down PCR amplified TRB using TRB-A and TRB-B pools in one tube. TCRdb re-called the multiplex PCR reads, yielding one record per CDR3 amino acid sequence without DNA. Its table records under 3,500 distinct CDR3 sequences. Each sample's input was around 250 ng genomic DNA, some 34,000 genome equivalents. A further study also used this sample, focusing on T cell repertoires in aging, cancer and after chemotherapy.

The sequenced sample consisted of peripheral blood. The receptors here all came from a human donor in good health.

The chain has TRBV4-3 and TRBJ2-6; no DNA is available, so the TRBD1 call from TCRdb remains unchecked. Looked up from germline, CDR1 is LGHNA and CDR2 is YSLEER. The CDR3 contains 18 residues. CDR3 loop: CASSQAGGDQTGANVLTF.

Judged by frequency, this clonotype is medium-sized. V usage is TRBV18 and J usage is TRBJ2-1. This CDR3 has 14 amino acids. The germline gives CDR1 KGHSH, CDR2 LQKENI. CDR3 sequence reads: CASSPLFGSNEQFF.

This chain uses TRBV7-6 with TRBJ2-3; TCRdb picks TRBD1, but there is no DNA to check that call. This CDR3 has 13 amino acids. Germline V lookup: CDR1 SGHVS, CDR2 FNYEAQ. The CDR3 loop reads CASSLGTADTQYF.

By frequency, this clonotype registers large. V and J are TRBV29-1 and TRBJ2-1. The germline V gene encodes CDR1 SQVTM and CDR2 ANQGSEA. The CDR3 loop spans 11 amino acids. CDR3: CSAVGFNEQFF.

This clonotype is identified as medium-sized from frequency. The chain couples TRBV7-9 to TRBJ2-3; absent DNA, TCRdb's TRBD2 call cannot be checked. CDR1 and CDR2 (germline): SEHNR, FQNEAQ (reference sequence). The CDR3 has 15 residues. The CDR3 sequence is CASNRLAGGGDTQYF.

The J gene is TRBJ2-5, the V gene TRBV4-2; the D gene TCRdb calls, TRBD1, cannot be checked with no DNA. In germline, CDR1 is LGHNA, CDR2 YNFKEQ. This CDR3 contains 14 residues. CDR3 in amino acids: CASSQEDRQETKYF.

The chain couples TRBV6-4 to TRBJ2-3; there is no DNA to check the TCRdb D call of TRBD2. Germline values: CDR1 MRHNA, CDR2 SNTAGT. This CDR3 has 16 amino acids. CDR3 protein: CASSVTVEGPTDTQYF.

Its frequency marks this clonotype as medium-sized. The chain links TRBV28 to TRBJ1-2; without DNA, the TCRdb call of TRBD1 cannot be checked. The CDR3 loop spans 14 amino acids. Germline V gene sequence: CDR1 MDHEN, CDR2 SYDVKM. The CDR3 reads CASRDSQGSRGYTF.

By frequency, this clonotype is medium-sized. J is TRBJ2-7 and V is TRBV6-2 or TRBV6-3; TCRdb picks TRBD2, but there is no DNA to check that call. The CDR3 extends over 17 amino acids. The germline CDR1 and CDR2 sequences are MNHEY and SVGEGT. CDR3 in amino acids: CASSYSSSGAFSYEQYF.

Judged by frequency, this clonotype is medium-sized. V and J are TRBV6-1 and TRBJ1-4; TCRdb's D gene call, TRBD1, goes unchecked for lack of DNA. This CDR3 spans 16 amino acids. The germline V gene encodes CDR1 MNHNS and CDR2 SASEGT. The CDR3 is CASSGLEGQGDEKLFF.

This clonotype is called medium-sized (0.01 to 0.1%) based on its frequency. This chain uses TRBV7-9 with TRBJ2-2; TCRdb calls TRBD1, which cannot be checked without DNA. In germline, CDR1 is SEHNR, CDR2 FQNEAQ (reference sequence). There are 15 residues in the CDR3. CDR3 region: CASSPHGTRTGELFF.

Frequency places this clonotype as medium-sized. V and J are TRBV6-1 and TRBJ2-1; with no DNA, the TCRdb D assignment of TRBD2 cannot be verified. The CDR3 loop spans 17 amino acids. Germline CDR1 MNHNS, CDR2 SASEGT. CDR3 amino acids: CASCRLAGLSSYNEQFF.

According to its frequency, this clonotype is medium-sized. The rearrangement links TRBV27 to TRBJ1-4. The CDR3 has 18 amino acids. Per germline, CDR1 MNHEY and CDR2 SMNVEV (reference sequence). The CDR3 loop reads CASGKFWQIASTNEKLFF.